What follows are 12 T cell receptor beta chains derived from one specimen sequenced in a study of neurological immune-mediated disorders. Via MiXCR, TCRdb re-called the 5' RACE reads, giving one row per CDR3 protein. This table holds about 120,000 distinct CDR3 sequences, more than 2.5% found once. The sequencing sample was made of PBMCs. These receptors were collected from a woman in her 30s with multiple sclerosis.

CDR3 nucleotide sequence: TGTGCCAGCAGCAACAGGGGGCTAATGACTGAAGCTTTCTTT. Translated, it gives CASSNRGLMTEAFF. The J gene is TRBJ1-1, the V gene TRBV12-3 or TRBV12-4; the match to TRBD1 covers 9 bases. This CDR3 is 14 amino acids long. Unmatched junction bases numbered 7, after V lost 6 bases and J lost 5 bases.

In its sample, this clonotype was seen many times. This rearrangement joins TRBV7-2 to TRBJ2-5, with 13 bases aligning to TRBD2. With V trimmed by 5 bases and J by 4 bases, 4 bases remained unmatched. The V gene's germline CDR1 is SGHTA and CDR2 FQGNSA. The CDR3 has 15 residues. CDR3 residues: CASSPLAGGIETQYF. The CDR3 coding sequence is TGTGCCAGCAGCCCACTAGCGGGAGGGATAGAGACCCAGTACTTC.

This clonotype was picked up many times. V usage is TRBV12-3 or TRBV12-4 and J usage is TRBJ1-2, with D possibly matching TRBD1 (5 bases). CDR3 size: 13 residues. V was cut by 3 bases and J by 7 bases, with 12 bases left in between. The CDR3 DNA sequence: TGTGCCAGCAGTTTTCTTTCCAGGGTTGGCTACACCTTC. Its protein is CASSFLSRVGYTF.

At least ten counts were recorded for this clonotype. V is TRBV4-1 and J is TRBJ2-1; D unclear. CDR1 and CDR2 from the germline V gene are MGHRA and YSYEKL. Trimming removed 1 base from V and 4 bases from J, with 8 bases in between. The CDR3 length is 14 residues. The CDR3 sequence is CASSQGPTYNEQFF. In DNA form, the CDR3 reads TGCGCCAGCAGCCAAGGCCCAACTTACAATGAGCAGTTCTTC.

DNA of the CDR3: TGCAGCCGAAGAAACGGGGGAACGGGCGAGCAGTACTTC. Amino acid sequence: CSRRNGGTGEQYF. The chain combines TRBV20-1 with TRBJ2-7, with a tentative D call TRBD2 (6 bases). Germline CDR1 is DFQATT and CDR2 is SNEGSKA (reference sequence). The CDR3 is 13 residues long.

In its sample, this clonotype was seen many times. The chain joins TRBV20-1 to TRBJ2-1, with 13 bases identical to TRBD2. The CDR3 runs to 15 residues. With V trimmed by 5 bases and J by 6 bases, 7 bases remained unmatched. Germline values: CDR1 DFQATT, CDR2 SNEGSKA (reference sequence). The CDR3 sequence: CSARAGLAGANEQFF. The CDR3 coding sequence is TGCAGTGCTCGCGCCGGACTAGCGGGAGCCAATGAGCAGTTCTTC.

This clonotype has at least ten counts. The chain recombines TRBV12-3 or TRBV12-4 with TRBJ2-7; D gene uncertain. The germline V and J ends were trimmed by 4 bases and 7 bases, with 11 bases remaining between them. The CDR3 totals 12 residues. CDR3 region: CASSSHSFEQYF. The CDR3 nucleotides are TGTGCCAGCAGTTCCCACTCTTTTGAGCAGTACTTC.

This clonotype came up many times. This chain's CDR3 is CASSSYQGFTEAFF. CDR3 DNA: TGTGCCAGCAGCTCCTATCAGGGGTTCACTGAAGCTTTCTTT. The genes are TRBV7-9 and TRBJ1-1; a possible D gene is TRBD1 (6 bases). Germline V lookup: CDR1 SEHNR, CDR2 FQNEAQ (reference sequence). Trimming took off 4 bases at V and 4 bases at J, with 13 bases between the two ends. The CDR3 is made up of 14 amino acids.

This clonotype came up many times. This sequence joins TRBV19 and TRBJ1-2; D remains ambiguous. The CDR3 consists of 15 residues. With 3 bases removed from V and 2 bases from J, the gap between germline ends came to 13 bases. Germline V gene sequence: CDR1 LNHDA, CDR2 SQIVND (reference sequence). CDR3 in DNA: TGTGCCAGTAGTATTTCGGCCAGTGTGAACTATGGCTACACCTTC. Its translation: CASSISASVNYGYTF.

This clonotype was observed many times. This sequence joins TRBV4-1 and TRBJ1-4; D not certain. V was cut by 6 bases and J by 0 bases, with 14 bases left in between. Germline V gives CDR1 MGHRA, CDR2 YSYEKL. This CDR3 comprises 16 residues. CDR3 in DNA: TGCGCCAGCAGTCTAACTGGCGGGACAACTAATGAAAAACTGTTTTTT. It yields the protein CASSLTGGTTNEKLFF.

This clonotype was detected many times. The chain carries TRBV7-9 and TRBJ2-7; perhaps TRBD2 as D (6 bases). This CDR3 contains 13 residues. Deletions cut 6 bases from V and 4 bases from J, with 13 bases between. From germline, CDR1 is SEHNR and CDR2 FQNEAQ (reference sequence). Here the CDR3 reads CASSRTGEYEQYF. CDR3 in DNA: TGTGCCAGCAGTCGCACGGGGGAGTACGAGCAGTACTTC.

This clonotype has more than one count but fewer than ten. A single base separates this from a much larger clone, so it may be a read error. The chain uses TRBV7-2 and TRBJ2-6; maybe TRBD1 (5 bases). The CDR3 has 15 residues. Germline V CDR1 and CDR2: SGHTA, FQGNSA. The CDR3 protein is CASSQTGSGAKVLTF. The CDR3 DNA sequence: TGTGCCAGCAGCCAAACGGGCTCTGGGGCCAAAGTCCTGACTTTC.